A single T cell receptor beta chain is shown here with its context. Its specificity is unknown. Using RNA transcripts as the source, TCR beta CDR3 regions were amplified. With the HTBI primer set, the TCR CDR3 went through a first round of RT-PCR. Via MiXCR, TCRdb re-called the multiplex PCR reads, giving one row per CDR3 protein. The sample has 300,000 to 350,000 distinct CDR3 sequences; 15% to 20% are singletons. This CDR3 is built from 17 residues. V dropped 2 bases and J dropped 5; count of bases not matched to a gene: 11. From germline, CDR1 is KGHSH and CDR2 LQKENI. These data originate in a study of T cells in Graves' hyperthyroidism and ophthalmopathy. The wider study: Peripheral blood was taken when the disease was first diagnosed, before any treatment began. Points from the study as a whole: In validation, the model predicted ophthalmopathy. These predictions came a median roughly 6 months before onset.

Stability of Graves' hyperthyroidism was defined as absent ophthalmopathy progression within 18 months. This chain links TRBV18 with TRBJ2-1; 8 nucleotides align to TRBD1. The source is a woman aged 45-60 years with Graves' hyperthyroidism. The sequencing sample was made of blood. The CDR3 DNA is TGTGCCAGCTCACCAGGTTCCACAGGGGGACTTAACAATGAGCAGTTCTTC. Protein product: CASSPGSTGGLNNEQFF.